Shown below are 8 T cell receptor beta chains from a single sample sequenced in a study of CD8 T cells in ankylosing spondylitis. TCRdb independently ran MiXCR on the 5' RACE reads; one entry per CDR3 protein. The profile shows about 300,000 distinct CDR3 sequences, about 9.9% of them singletons. The sample comprised blood, either unsorted or a sorted T cell fraction (not recorded which). These receptors originate from a female donor with ankylosing spondylitis or in good health (not recorded which).

About this clonotype itself: This may arise from a read error, as a much more abundant clone is one base away. The chain is built from TRBV20-1 and TRBJ2-1, with TRBD1 matching over 7 bases. CDR1 DFQATT and CDR2 SNEGSKA come from the germline V gene (reference sequence). With V trimmed by 8 bases and J by 5 bases, 6 bases remained unmatched. The CDR3 extends over 12 amino acids. The CDR3 DNA follows: TGCAGTCTAAGACAGGGAGACAATGAGCAGTTCTTC. Amino acids: CSLRQGDNEQFF.

This clonotype was picked up many times. V gene TRBV20-1 combines with J gene TRBJ2-4, with D maybe TRBD2 (5 bases). The CDR3 totals 13 residues. V lost 6 bases, J lost 2 bases, and 11 bases lay in between. Germline CDR1 is DFQATT and CDR2 is SNEGSKA (reference sequence). The CDR3 spells CSAGEGTKNIQYF. The CDR3 DNA follows: TGCAGTGCCGGCGAGGGTACCAAAAACATTCAGTACTTC.

This clonotype showed up just a few times. The chain combines TRBV5-1 with TRBJ2-2; a possible D gene is TRBD1 (7 bases). The CDR3 length is 16 residues. The germline CDR1 and CDR2 sequences are SGHRS and YFSETQ. Trimming removed 0 bases from V and 2 bases from J, with 11 bases in between. The CDR3 DNA is TGCGCCAGCAGCTTGGGACAGGGAGGCAACACCGGGGAGCTGTTTTTT. This gives the protein CASSLGQGGNTGELFF.

This clonotype was picked up a small number of times. The V gene is TRBV5-1, the J gene TRBJ2-7; 7 bases align to TRBD1. With 4 bases clipped from V and 0 bases from J, the junction kept 7 bases outside the gene matches. Germline CDR1 SGHRS, CDR2 YFSETQ. CDR3 length: 15 amino acids. The CDR3 reads CASSGTQGTSYEQYF. The CDR3 DNA sequence: TGCGCCAGCAGCGGAACACAGGGGACCTCCTACGAGCAGTACTTC. The full variable domain, its missing parts supplied by reference TRBV5-1 and TRBJ2-7, is KAGVTQTPRYLIKTRGQQVTLSCSPISGHRSVSWYQQTPGQGLQFLFEYFSETQRNKGNFPGRFSGRQFSNSRSEMNVSTLELGDSALYLCASSGTQGTSYEQYFGPGTRLTVT.

This clonotype was detected many times. The chain carries TRBV5-1 and TRBJ2-7; D uncertain. CDR3 length: 13 residues. Germline V lookup: CDR1 SGHRS, CDR2 YFSETQ. The ends were cut back, 2 bases at V and 3 bases at J, with 9 bases in the middle. The CDR3 DNA reads as TGCGCCAGCAGCTTTCAATCCGACTACGAGCAGTACTTC. It is translated as CASSFQSDYEQYF. Full variable domain (missing parts from reference TRBV5-1 and TRBJ2-7): KAGVTQTPRYLIKTRGQQVTLSCSPISGHRSVSWYQQTPGQGLQFLFEYFSETQRNKGNFPGRFSGRQFSNSRSEMNVSTLELGDSALYLCASSFQSDYEQYFGPGTRLTVT.

The genes are TRBV7-2 and TRBJ2-1; D may correspond to TRBD1 or TRBD2 (5 bases each). Looked up from germline, CDR1 is SGHTA and CDR2 is FQGNSA. The V end lost 0 bases, the J end lost 7 bases, and 16 bases lay between the germline ends. This CDR3 contains 16 residues. This CDR3 is CASSLAGAGVGNEQFF. Written as DNA, the CDR3 is TGTGCCAGCAGCTTAGCAGGGGCCGGGGTAGGGAATGAGCAGTTCTTC.

This clonotype was counted ten times or more. The CDR3 DNA reads as TGCGCCAGCAGCCTTCTCCCTCGGGGGGTTACCGGGGAGCTGTTTTTT. Protein: CASSLLPRGVTGELFF. The chain is built from TRBV4-1 and TRBJ2-2; TRBD2 aligns across 7 bases. Germline loops: CDR1 MGHRA, CDR2 YSYEKL. V lost 4 bases and J lost 5; bases outside the gene matches: 10. The CDR3 spans 16 residues.

The chain couples TRBV11-3 to TRBJ2-7; TRBD2 might be the D (5 bases). The CDR3 length is 15 residues. The germline V and J ends were trimmed by 6 bases and 0 bases, with 15 bases remaining between them. The germline V gene encodes CDR1 SGHNT and CDR2 YENEEA. The CDR3 protein is CASRLPEESSYEQYF. The DNA for the CDR3 is TGTGCCAGCAGGCTTCCGGAGGAGAGCTCCTACGAGCAGTACTTC.